The present T cell receptor (beta chain) was sequenced within a study of T cell changes during pregnancy in multiple sclerosis. Produced via immunoSEQ multiplex PCR; TCRdb's table is partial and in-frame only. Here the sample spans under 80,000 clones, about 89% being singletons. Trimming removed 5 bases at V and 1 base at J, with 12 bases between. The CDR3 loop spans 14 amino acids. The germline V gene has CDR1 SGDLS and CDR2 YYNGEE. This receptor was taken from a female donor with multiple sclerosis, enrolled in a pregnancy study. The chain links TRBV9 to TRBJ1-1; D might be TRBD1 (6 bases). The material was peripheral blood, obtained in the second trimester of pregnancy. The CDR3 sequence is CASSLTGRNTEAFF. Here the CDR3 DNA reads TGTGCCAGCAGTCTAACAGGGAGGAACACTGAAGCTTTCTTT.